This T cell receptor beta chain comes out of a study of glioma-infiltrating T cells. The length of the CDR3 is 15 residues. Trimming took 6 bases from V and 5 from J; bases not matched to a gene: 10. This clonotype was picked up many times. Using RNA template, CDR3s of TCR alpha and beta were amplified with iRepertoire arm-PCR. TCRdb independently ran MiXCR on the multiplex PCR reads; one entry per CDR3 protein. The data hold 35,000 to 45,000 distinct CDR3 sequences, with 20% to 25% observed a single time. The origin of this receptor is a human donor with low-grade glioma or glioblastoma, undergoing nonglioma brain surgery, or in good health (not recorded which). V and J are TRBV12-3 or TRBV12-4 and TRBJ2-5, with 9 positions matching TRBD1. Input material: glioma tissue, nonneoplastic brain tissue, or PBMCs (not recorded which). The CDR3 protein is CASRYTGGLGETQYF. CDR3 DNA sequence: TGTGCCAGCAGGTACACAGGGGGCCTGGGGGAGACCCAGTACTTC.